This is a list of T cell receptor beta chains from one sample in a study of metastatic and nonmetastatic thyroid tumors. TCRdb re-called the PCR reads with MiXCR. This table has roughly 14,000 clones, approximately 31% appearing once. The material sequenced was tumor tissue. The receptors derive from a female donor with papillary thyroid cancer or a benign thyroid nodule (not recorded which). Some clones in this sample may be carry-over from other donors' samples. CDR3s include the opening cysteine and the closing phenylalanine or tryptophan. The order of the fields is clone size, V gene, D gene, J gene, CDR3 protein, CDR3 DNA. A D gene is named only where the DNA matches it firmly. The listing skips clone size in some rows; elsewhere it reads once, few, many or a size class.

size: once; V: TRBV7-3; D: .; J: TRBJ1-3; CDR3: CASSLMCSENTIYF; DNA: TGTGCCAGCAGCTTGATGTGTTCAGAAAACACCATATATTTT
size: .; V: TRBV24-1; D: TRBD1; J: TRBJ2-2; CDR3: CATRGTGTGELFF; DNA: TGTGCCACCAGGGGGACAGGGACCGGGGAGCTGTTTTTT
size: few; V: TRBV10-3; D: .; J: TRBJ2-2; CDR3: CAISDVWASVAGELFF; DNA: TGTGCCATCAGTGATGTGTGGGCTAGCGTGGCCGGGGAGCTTTTTTTT
size: many; V: TRBV3-1; D: .; J: TRBJ1-6; CDR3: CASSRRENSPLHF; DNA: TGTGCCAGCAGCCGACGGGAGAATTCACCCCTCCACTTT
size: once; V: TRBV20-1; D: TRBD1; J: TRBJ2-7; CDR3: CSASRGGTGSREQYF; DNA: TGCAGTGCTAGCAGGGGCGGGACAGGGAGCCGCGAGCAGTACTTC
size: many; V: TRBV6-1; D: .; J: TRBJ2-6; CDR3: CASSELRWTARLWGANVLTF; DNA: TGTGCCAGCAGTGAACTTCGTTGGACAGCCCGTTTATGGGGGGCCAACGTCCTGACTTTC
size: .; V: TRBV6-2/TRBV6-3; D: .; J: TRBJ2-1; CDR3: CASSKLGNEQFF; DNA: TGTGCCAGCAGTAAACTAGGCAATGAGCAGTTCTTC
size: few; V: TRBV6-4; D: .; J: TRBJ1-2; CDR3: CASSEGAGTRYGYTF; DNA: TGTGCCAGCAGTGAGGGGGCAGGAACCCGCTATGGCTACACCTTC
size: medium-sized; V: TRBV28; D: .; J: TRBJ2-4; CDR3: CASSRERLAKNIQYF; DNA: TGTGCCAGCAGCCGTGAGAGGTTAGCCAAAAACATTCAGTACTTC
size: medium-sized; V: TRBV19; D: .; J: TRBJ1-4; CDR3: CASSMRSVTNEKLFF; DNA: TGTGCCAGTAGTATGAGGAGTGTAACTAATGAAAAACTGTTTTTT
size: few; V: TRBV24-1; D: .; J: TRBJ1-2; CDR3: CATSDRWANYGYTF; DNA: TGTGCCACCAGTGACCGGTGGGCAAACTATGGCTACACCTTC
size: .; V: TRBV7-8; D: TRBD2; J: TRBJ2-7; CDR3: CASSPRGLAIYEQYF; DNA: TGTGCCAGCAGCCCAAGGGGACTAGCGATCTACGAGCAGTACTTC
size: .; V: TRBV11-2; D: TRBD2; J: TRBJ2-1; CDR3: CASSFKMGLAGYVDEQFF; DNA: TGTGCCAGCAGCTTCAAAATGGGACTAGCGGGATATGTTGATGAGCAGTTCTTC
size: few; V: TRBV28; D: .; J: TRBJ2-1; CDR3: CASSPQGNEQFF; DNA: TGTGCCAGCAGTCCCCAGGGTAATGAGCAGTTCTTC
size: few; V: TRBV6-1; D: .; J: TRBJ1-5; CDR3: CASSDSSGEVQPQHF; DNA: TGTGCCAGCAGTGATAGTTCAGGGGAGGTTCAGCCCCAGCATTTT
size: few; V: TRBV6-1; D: .; J: TRBJ2-2; CDR3: CASRTQGYGELFF; DNA: TGTGCCAGCAGGACACAGGGTTACGGGGAGCTGTTTTTT
size: .; V: TRBV2; D: TRBD2; J: TRBJ2-3; CDR3: CASTVRLAGDRLTDTQYF; DNA: TGTGCCAGCACCGTGCGGCTAGCGGGCGATAGGCTCACAGATACGCAGTATTTT
size: .; V: TRBV5-6; D: TRBD2; J: TRBJ2-7; CDR3: CASSQTSGRLSYEQYF; DNA: TGTGCCAGCAGCCAGACTAGCGGGAGGCTCTCCTACGAGCAGTACTTC
size: .; V: TRBV7-3; D: .; J: TRBJ1-3; CDR3: CASSLDEGAGNTIYF; DNA: TGTGCCAGCAGCTTGGATGAAGGAGCTGGAAACACCATATATTTT
size: many; V: TRBV15; D: .; J: TRBJ1-2; CDR3: CAVGNGNGYGYTF; DNA: TGTGCCGTCGGGAACGGCAACGGGTATGGCTACACCTTC
size: many; V: TRBV20-1; D: TRBD1; J: TRBJ2-3; CDR3: CSAFPGTGVADTQYF; DNA: TGCAGTGCTTTCCCTGGGACAGGGGTTGCAGATACGCAGTATTTT
size: few; V: TRBV19; D: .; J: TRBJ1-1; CDR3: CASRYGGRNTEAFF; DNA: TGTGCCAGTAGGTACGGAGGTCGGAACACTGAAGCTTTCTTT
size: many; V: TRBV30; D: .; J: TRBJ1-1; CDR3: CAWSALGEDTEAFF; DNA: TGTGCCTGGAGTGCACTGGGGGAGGACACTGAAGCTTTCTTT
size: .; V: TRBV15; D: TRBD1; J: TRBJ2-7; CDR3: CATSRGGTGAYEQYF; DNA: TGTGCCACCAGCAGGGGTGGGACAGGAGCCTACGAGCAGTACTTC
size: many; V: TRBV4-1; D: .; J: TRBJ1-1; CDR3: CASSQGSSGVYTEAFF; DNA: TGCGCCAGCAGCCAAGGGTCATCGGGAGTATATACTGAAGCTTTCTTT
size: .; V: TRBV2; D: .; J: TRBJ2-7; CDR3: CASSTQGNEQYF; DNA: TGTGCCAGCAGCACCCAGGGGAACGAGCAGTACTTC
size: once; V: TRBV9; D: TRBD1; J: TRBJ2-2; CDR3: CASREEGTGWTGELFF; DNA: TGTGCCAGCAGGGAGGAAGGGACAGGGTGGACCGGGGAGCTGTTTTTT
size: many; V: TRBV6-2/TRBV6-3; D: .; J: TRBJ1-1; CDR3: CASRPPARLNTEAFF; DNA: TGTGCCAGCAGACCTCCCGCCAGGTTGAACACTGAAGCTTTCTTT
size: few; V: TRBV6-1; D: .; J: TRBJ1-5; CDR3: CASGGQSNSNQPQHF; DNA: TGTGCCAGCGGGGGGCAGTCTAATAGCAATCAGCCCCAGCATTTT
size: many; V: TRBV6-1; D: .; J: TRBJ1-2; CDR3: CACKKQGSSNYGYTF; DNA: TGTGCCTGCAAGAAACAGGGTTCCTCTAACTATGGCTACACCTTC
size: .; V: TRBV11-2; D: TRBD2; J: TRBJ2-1; CDR3: CASSLGLAGGQLYNEQFF; DNA: TGTGCCAGCAGCTTAGGACTAGCGGGAGGCCAATTATACAATGAGCAGTTCTTC
size: .; V: TRBV27; D: TRBD1; J: TRBJ2-1; CDR3: CASRLETGVYNEQFF; DNA: TGTGCCAGCAGACTTGAGACAGGGGTCTACAATGAGCAGTTCTTC
size: .; V: TRBV4-2; D: .; J: TRBJ2-7; CDR3: CVSSQEAVGPNEQYF; DNA: TGTGTCAGCAGCCAAGAAGCGGTAGGGCCTAACGAGCAGTACTTC
size: many; V: TRBV13; D: .; J: TRBJ1-2; CDR3: CASSSSGSENDHVYGYTF; DNA: TGTGCCAGCAGCTCTTCCGGGTCGGAAAACGACCATGTATATGGCTACACCTTC
size: .; V: TRBV11-1; D: TRBD1; J: TRBJ2-3; CDR3: CASIAGTGLRADTQYF; DNA: TGTGCCAGCATCGCCGGGACAGGGTTACGAGCAGATACGCAGTATTTT
size: medium-sized; V: TRBV19; D: TRBD2; J: TRBJ2-7; CDR3: CASSLLAGVPYEQYF; DNA: TGTGCCAGTTCCCTACTAGCGGGGGTCCCCTACGAGCAGTACTTC
size: many; V: TRBV9; D: .; J: TRBJ2-7; CDR3: CASSVGAGSYEQYF; DNA: TGTGCCAGCAGCGTAGGGGCAGGGTCCTACGAGCAGTACTTC
size: medium-sized; V: TRBV4-1; D: .; J: TRBJ2-1; CDR3: CASSQDLTNEQFF; DNA: TGCGCCAGCAGCCAGGATCTTACTAATGAGCAGTTCTTC
size: .; V: TRBV11-1; D: .; J: TRBJ2-2; CDR3: CASSLAGPGGTGELFF; DNA: TGTGCCAGCAGCTTAGCTGGGCCGGGCGGCACCGGGGAGCTGTTTTTT
size: .; V: TRBV28; D: TRBD2; J: TRBJ2-1; CDR3: CASSLPTLLAHEQFF; DNA: TGTGCCAGCAGTTTACCGACCCTACTAGCGCATGAGCAGTTCTTC
size: many; V: TRBV7-2; D: .; J: TRBJ2-1; CDR3: CASSLGFYNNEQFF; DNA: TGTGCCAGCAGCTTAGGGTTTTATAACAATGAGCAGTTCTTC
size: .; V: TRBV15; D: .; J: TRBJ1-2; CDR3: CATQGPTEDSHGYTF; DNA: TGTGCCACCCAGGGACCCACAGAGGACTCGCATGGCTACACCTTC